One and the same sample provided the 18 T cell receptor beta chains below, sequenced in a study of a mutant IDH1 vaccine in newly diagnosed glioma. Here immunoSEQ multiplex PCR was the method, and the copy in TCRdb shows in-frame clones only, minus some. The table shows about 60,000 clones, with approximately 87% occurring only once. Specified time point: week 23, last vaccination. What each vaccine dose contained was 300 ug of mutant IDH1 20-mer peptide, accompanied by topical imiquimod. These receptors' antigens are unknown. The sequences come from PBMCs, collected from a glioma patient whose treatment included an IDH1 peptide vaccine. The origin of the receptors is a man aged 18 to 30 with glioma.

The chain combines TRBV5-6 with TRBJ2-3, with TRBD1 matching 7 bases. The CDR3 spans 15 residues. Germline CDR1 and CDR2: SGHDT and YYEEEE. J lost 0 bases, V lost 1 base, and 2 bases had no gene match. The CDR3 bases are TGTGCCAGCAGCTTGACGGGACAGAGCACAGATACGCAGTATTTT. This encodes CASSLTGQSTDTQYF.

This chain joins TRBV5-8 and TRBJ1-1; D is possibly TRBD1 (6 bases). Germline V CDR1 and CDR2: SGHTS, YDEGEE. The CDR3 contains 14 residues. V lost 3 bases to trimming and J lost 1 base, with 10 bases between them. The CDR3 loop is CASSSGQPNTEAFF. The DNA of the CDR3 is TGTGCCAGCAGCTCCGGACAGCCGAACACTGAAGCTTTCTTT. Together with reference TRBV5-8 and TRBJ1-1, the CDR3 gives the full variable domain: EAGVTQSPTHLIKTRGQQATLRCSPISGHTSVYWYQQALGLGLQFLLWYDEGEERNRGNFPPRFSGRQFPNYSSELNVNALELEDSALYLCASSSGQPNTEAFFGQGTRLTVV.

The rearrangement links TRBV6-1 to TRBJ1-2, with TRBD1 identical over 7 bases. Germline V gene lookup returns CDR1 MNHNS and CDR2 SASEGT. The CDR3 runs to 12 residues. Trimming cost V 6 bases and J 8 bases; bases outside gene matches: 6. The CDR3 nucleotides read TGTGCCAGCAGGATCAGGGGGGAGGGCTACACCTTC. Translation: CASRIRGEGYTF.

The V call is TRBV6-5, the J call TRBJ1-2; possibly TRBD1 for D (6 bases). Germline loops: CDR1 MNHEY, CDR2 SVGAGI. V lost 0 bases and J lost 3, with 8 bases in between. This CDR3 contains 14 residues. In DNA, the CDR3 is TGTGCCAGCAGTTACTCACGGGGGCACTATGGCTACACCTTC. Its protein is CASSYSRGHYGYTF.

V is TRBV9 and J is TRBJ1-1; maybe TRBD1 (5 bases). Germline V gene data show CDR1 as SGDLS and CDR2 as YYNGEE. Trimming pared 4 bases from V and 8 bases from J, leaving 18 bases between. This CDR3 has 14 residues. The CDR3: CASSYREGPAEAFF. The CDR3 coding sequence is TGTGCCAGCAGCTATAGGGAGGGGCCGGCCGAAGCTTTCTTT.

Written as DNA, the CDR3 is TGTGCCAGCAGCTCAGCTACCGGACGCCAGCCCCAGCATTTT. Translated: CASSSATGRQPQHF. V usage is TRBV7-9 and J usage is TRBJ1-5; D gene uncertain. The V gene lost 4 bases and the J gene lost 7 bases, with 14 bases spanning the gap. The CDR3 totals 14 residues. Germline loops: CDR1 SEHNR, CDR2 FQNEAQ (reference sequence).

The sample holds one count of this clone. The chain uses TRBV5-1 and TRBJ2-3, with D maybe TRBD1 (6 bases). V lost 3 bases, J lost 0 bases, and 14 bases lay in between. The CDR3 is 16 amino acids. CDR1 SGHRS and CDR2 YFSETQ come from the germline V gene. In DNA form, the CDR3 reads TGCGCCAGCAGCTCACAGGGAACTCAAAGCACAGATACGCAGTATTTT. This sequence encodes CASSSQGTQSTDTQYF.

The chain has TRBV4-3 and TRBJ2-7; 10 positions match TRBD2. Trimming took 0 bases from V and 6 from J; bases not matched to a gene: 17. Germline CDR1 is LGHNA and CDR2 is YSLEER. The CDR3 consists of 19 residues. The CDR3, as DNA: TGCGCCAGCAGCCAAGATTCTAGCGGGAGATGGGGGCTATCCGGCGAGCAGTACTTC. It specifies CASSQDSSGRWGLSGEQYF.

This chain joins TRBV19 and TRBJ1-2; D is ambiguous. Trimming removed 8 bases from V and 2 bases from J, with 12 bases in between. CDR1 and CDR2 (germline): LNHDA, SQIVND (reference sequence). The CDR3 covers 13 residues. CDR3 sequence: CASSWTGNYGYTF. In nucleotides, the CDR3 is TGTGCCAGTTCCTGGACGGGAAACTATGGCTACACCTTC.

For the CDR3, the DNA is TGTGCCAGCAGCCGGCGCAGGGCCTACGAGCAGTACTTC. This codes for CASSRRRAYEQYF. The chain combines TRBV5-6 with TRBJ2-7, with D possibly matching TRBD1 (5 bases). The CDR3 loop spans 13 amino acids. Trimming removed 4 bases from V and 2 bases from J, with 10 bases in between. Germline CDR1 and CDR2: SGHDT and YYEEEE.

The chain has TRBV28 and TRBJ1-2; D is ambiguous. This CDR3 is built from 15 residues. The germline gives CDR1 MDHEN, CDR2 SYDVKM. The V gene lost 4 bases and the J gene lost 4 bases, with 16 bases spanning the gap. CDR3 nucleotides: TGTGCCAGCAGTTCCCAACGCGGGATACTCTATGGCTACACCTTC. Its protein product is CASSSQRGILYGYTF.

The chain carries TRBV19 and TRBJ1-5; TRBD1 matches at 7 bases. This CDR3 has 15 amino acids. Germline CDR1 and CDR2: LNHDA and SQIVND (reference sequence). J gave up 3 bases and V 8 bases, and 10 bases lay outside the gene matches. CDR3 in DNA: TGTGCCAGTCGACTCCACGGGACAGACAATCAGCCCCAGCATTTT. Protein: CASRLHGTDNQPQHF.

The chain joins TRBV7-9 to TRBJ2-1, with 7 bases fitting TRBD2. Germline-derived CDR1 and CDR2 are SEHNR and FQNEAQ (reference sequence). CDR3 size: 14 residues. J was trimmed by 4 bases and V by 7 bases; bases with no gene match: 7. The CDR3 sequence: CASTTLAVYNEQFF. The CDR3 bases are TGTGCCAGCACCACCCTAGCGGTATACAATGAGCAGTTCTTC. Using reference TRBV7-9 and TRBJ2-1 for the parts outside the CDR3, the full variable domain is DTGVSQNPRHKITKRGQNVTFRCDPISEHNRLYWYRQTLGQGPEFLTYFQNEAQLEKSRLLSDRFSAERPKGSFSTLEIQRTEQGDSAMYLCASTTLAVYNEQFFGPGTRLTVL.

The chain is built from TRBV27 and TRBJ2-7, with D perhaps TRBD2 (5 bases). Trimming removed 6 bases at V and 3 bases at J, with 12 bases between. Germline lookup yields CDR1 MNHEY and CDR2 SMNVEV (reference sequence). The CDR3 contains 13 residues. The CDR3 region is CASSASGSYEQYF. For the CDR3, the DNA is TGTGCCAGCAGCGCTTCGGGGAGCTACGAGCAGTACTTC.

This chain uses TRBV5-4 with TRBJ1-1, with a possible D match to TRBD1 (6 bases). CDR1 SGHNT and CDR2 YYREEE come from the germline V gene (reference sequence). V lost 4 bases to trimming and J lost 2 bases, with 15 bases between them. This CDR3 is 15 amino acids long. This chain's CDR3 is CASSGSYRENTEAFF. For the CDR3, the DNA is TGTGCCAGCAGCGGTTCCTACAGGGAAAACACTGAAGCTTTCTTT.

V gene TRBV5-6 combines with J gene TRBJ1-2; no clear D gene. This CDR3 contains 15 residues. CDR1 and CDR2 (germline): SGHDT, YYEEEE. Deletions cut 4 bases from V and 6 bases from J, with 19 bases between. CDR3 sequence: CASSVVRGSTDGYTF. In DNA form, the CDR3 reads TGTGCCAGCAGCGTAGTCCGTGGGTCAACGGATGGCTACACCTTC.

The chain combines TRBV28 with TRBJ1-2, with D uncertain. The ends were cut back, 6 bases at V and 6 bases at J, with 17 bases in the middle. Germline V lookup: CDR1 MDHEN, CDR2 SYDVKM. There are 14 residues in the CDR3. The CDR3 sequence: CASSRIYPGDGYTF. The CDR3 coding sequence is TGTGCCAGCAGCCGTATCTACCCCGGGGATGGCTACACCTTC.

V is TRBV5-1 and J is TRBJ1-4; no clear D gene. The germline V gene encodes CDR1 SGHRS and CDR2 YFSETQ. The V end was cut by 6 bases, the J end by 0 bases, with 9 bases between. This CDR3 is 14 amino acids long. CDR3 residues: CASTRGPTNEKLFF. The CDR3 DNA reads as TGCGCCAGCACCCGAGGACCAACTAATGAAAAACTGTTTTTT.